The 12 T cell receptor beta chains given below trace back to one sample, sequenced in a study of response to subunit inactivated influenza vaccine. Each CDR3 protein is one row after TCRdb ran MiXCR on the RT-PCR reads. The sample yields around 710,000 distinct CDR3 sequences, approximately 15% seen once. The sample here was PBMCs from blood, taken approximately 15 days before vaccination. Receptors were obtained from a man in his fifties or sixties who received an inactivated influenza vaccine.

The V gene is TRBV29-1, the J gene TRBJ2-2, with D maybe TRBD1 (6 bases). CDR1 and CDR2 from the germline V gene are SQVTM and ANQGSEA. The CDR3 extends over 15 amino acids. The germline V and J ends were trimmed by 6 bases and 0 bases, with 14 bases remaining between them. DNA of the CDR3: TGCAGCGTCGAGACAGGAAACGCGAACACCGGGGAGCTGTTTTTT. Its protein is CSVETGNANTGELFF.

This clonotype was picked up a small number of times. This sequence joins TRBV20-1 and TRBJ1-5; perhaps TRBD1 as D (5 bases). Per germline, CDR1 DFQATT and CDR2 SNEGSKA (reference sequence). The CDR3 has 13 amino acids. V dropped 4 bases and J dropped 4 bases, with 11 bases sitting between them. CDR3 sequence (DNA): TGCAGTGCTAAGGACATGGAGAATCAGCCCCAGCATTTT. Its protein is CSAKDMENQPQHF.

This clonotype was counted between two and nine times. This chain connects TRBV6-1 to TRBJ1-1, with TRBD1 as a possible D gene (5 bases). The V gene's germline CDR1 is MNHNS and CDR2 SASEGT. V dropped 6 bases and J dropped 4 bases, with 18 bases sitting between them. The CDR3 contains 15 residues. Here the CDR3 DNA reads TGTGCCAGCAGACCCGGAGGGGAGGGTGGCACTGAAGCTTTCTTT. Its protein is CASRPGGEGGTEAFF.

This clonotype turned up a few times. The genes are TRBV29-1 and TRBJ2-2; possible D gene TRBD1, 5 bases. Trimming left V 7 bases short and J 1 base short, with 7 bases between. The CDR3 loop spans 12 amino acids. Germline V gene data show CDR1 as SQVTM and CDR2 as ANQGSEA. In DNA, the CDR3 is TGCAGCGGAACAGGGAACACCGGGGAGCTGTTTTTT. Its translation is CSGTGNTGELFF.

This clonotype appeared a few times. Here the CDR3 reads CASSVRLAVVGDTQYF. CDR3 nucleotides: TGTGCCAGCAGCGTTCGTCTAGCGGTCGTCGGAGATACGCAGTATTTT. The chain links TRBV9 to TRBJ2-3; the match to TRBD2 covers 7 bases. The CDR3 is 16 amino acids. Germline V CDR1 and CDR2: SGDLS, YYNGEE. Unmatched junction bases numbered 11, after V lost 2 bases and J lost 5 bases.

This clonotype was found many times. V is TRBV11-2 and J is TRBJ2-5; D possibly corresponds to TRBD2 (5 bases). CDR1 and CDR2 (germline): SGHAT, FQNNGV. V lost 3 bases to trimming and J lost 5 bases, with 19 bases between them. This CDR3 region has 16 residues. CDR3 loop: CASSFNSDLRAETQYF. CDR3 DNA: TGTGCCAGCAGCTTCAACAGTGATTTGAGGGCTGAGACCCAGTACTTC.

The rearrangement links TRBV11-2 to TRBJ2-5; the match to TRBD2 covers 10 bases. Germline loops: CDR1 SGHAT, CDR2 FQNNGV. The CDR3 sequence is 17 residues long. V gave up 0 bases and J gave up 5 bases; unmatched junction bases: 9. This CDR3 is CASSLEASGSFRETQYF. In DNA form, the CDR3 reads TGTGCCAGCAGCTTAGAGGCTAGCGGGAGCTTCCGGGAGACCCAGTACTTC.

This clonotype has a handful of counts. V gene TRBV29-1 combines with J gene TRBJ1-5, with D uncertain. The CDR3 spans 13 residues. Deletions cut 5 bases from V and 0 bases from J, with 8 bases between. Germline CDR1 and CDR2: SQVTM and ANQGSEA. The CDR3 nucleotides are TGCAGCGTTACAGTAAATAGCAATCAGCCCCAGCATTTT. Residues: CSVTVNSNQPQHF.

V and J are TRBV5-1 and TRBJ2-5, with 13 bases lining up with TRBD2. The germline V gene encodes CDR1 SGHRS and CDR2 YFSETQ. This CDR3 has 15 residues. V shed 5 bases, J shed 5 bases, and the junction held 6 bases outside the gene matches. CDR3 sequence: CASRGTSGVPETQYF. The CDR3 DNA follows: TGCGCCAGCAGGGGGACTAGCGGGGTACCGGAGACCCAGTACTTC. The whole variable domain, filled in from reference TRBV5-1 and TRBJ2-5, reads KAGVTQTPRYLIKTRGQQVTLSCSPISGHRSVSWYQQTPGQGLQFLFEYFSETQRNKGNFPGRFSGRQFSNSRSEMNVSTLELGDSALYLCASRGTSGVPETQYFGPGTRLLVL.

The V gene is TRBV6-2 or TRBV6-3, the J gene TRBJ1-2, with unresolved D. The CDR3 is made up of 14 amino acids. Germline V lookup: CDR1 MNHEY, CDR2 SVGEGT. V was pared by 8 bases and J by 3 bases, with 16 bases between. This CDR3 is CASCFMEKDYGYTF. The CDR3 bases are TGTGCCAGCTGCTTCATGGAGAAGGACTATGGCTACACCTTC.

V and J are TRBV7-9 and TRBJ1-1; weak D call: TRBD1 (6 bases). The CDR3 has 16 amino acids. The V and J ends lost 7 bases and 4 bases respectively, with 22 bases between them. The V gene's germline CDR1 is SEHNR and CDR2 FQNEAQ (reference sequence). CDR3 residues: CASNIVTGPRGTEAFF. The CDR3 bases are TGTGCCAGCAACATTGTAACAGGGCCCCGGGGCACTGAAGCTTTCTTT.

V and J are TRBV12-3 or TRBV12-4 and TRBJ2-1, with TRBD2 matching 14 bases. With 6 bases clipped from V and 10 bases from J, the junction kept 5 bases outside the gene matches. The CDR3 covers 14 residues. CDR3 amino acids: CASRPGTSGGEQFF. In DNA form, the CDR3 reads TGTGCCAGCAGACCCGGGACTAGCGGGGGAGAGCAGTTCTTC.